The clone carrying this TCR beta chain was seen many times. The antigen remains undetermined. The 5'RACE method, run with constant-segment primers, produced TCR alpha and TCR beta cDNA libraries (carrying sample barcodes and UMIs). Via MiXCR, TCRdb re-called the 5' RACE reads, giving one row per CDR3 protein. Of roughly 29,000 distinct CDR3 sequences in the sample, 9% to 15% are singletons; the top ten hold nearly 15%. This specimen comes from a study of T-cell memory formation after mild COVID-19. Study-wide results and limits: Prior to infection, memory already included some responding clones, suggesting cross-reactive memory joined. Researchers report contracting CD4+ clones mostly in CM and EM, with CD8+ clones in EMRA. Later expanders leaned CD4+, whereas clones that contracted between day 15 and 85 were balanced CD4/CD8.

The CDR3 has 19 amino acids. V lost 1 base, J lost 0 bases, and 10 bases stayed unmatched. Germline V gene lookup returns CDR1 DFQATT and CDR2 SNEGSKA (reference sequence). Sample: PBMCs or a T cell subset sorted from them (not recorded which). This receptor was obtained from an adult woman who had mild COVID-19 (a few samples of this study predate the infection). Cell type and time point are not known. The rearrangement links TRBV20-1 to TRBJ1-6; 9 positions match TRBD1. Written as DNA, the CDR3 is TGCAGTGCTAGAGCCGGGACAGGGCTCTACAACTCCTATAATTCACCCCTCCACTTT. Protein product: CSARAGTGLYNSYNSPLHF.